The 20 T cell receptor beta chains given below trace back to one sample, sequenced in a study of T cells in Graves' hyperthyroidism and ophthalmopathy. Amplified regions were TCR beta CDR3 sequences from RNA transcripts. TCR CDR3 underwent first-round RT-PCR with the HTBI primer set. TCRdb passed the multiplex PCR reads through MiXCR, listing each CDR3 protein once. This table holds some 370,000 distinct CDR3 sequences, roughly an eighth found once. The material sequenced was blood. The receptors stem from a man aged 50 to 60 with Graves' ophthalmopathy.

For this clonotype: This may stem from a read error, because a much larger clone lies one nucleotide away. The chain combines TRBV3-1 with TRBJ1-5; D remains ambiguous. The CDR3 is made up of 14 amino acids. Germline CDR1 LGHDT, CDR2 YNNKEL (reference sequence). The CDR3 protein is CTSSQGRVGQPQHF. In nucleotides, the CDR3 is TGTACCAGCAGCCAAGGACGGGTGGGTCAGCCCCAGCATTTT.

This clonotype was detected many times. J is TRBJ2-3 and V is TRBV18; D is tentatively TRBD1 or TRBD2 (5 bases each). This CDR3 contains 14 residues. Germline-derived CDR1 and CDR2 are KGHSH and LQKENI. V lost 3 bases to trimming and J lost 1 base, with 8 bases between them. The CDR3 sequence: CASSPRDRTDTQYF. The CDR3 DNA follows: TGTGCCAGCTCACCGAGGGACCGCACAGATACGCAGTATTTT.

This clonotype was recorded many times. The chain uses TRBV5-8 and TRBJ2-7; TRBD1 aligns across 12 bases. J lost 7 bases, V lost 4 bases, and 12 bases had no gene match. The CDR3 is 16 residues long. Looked up from germline, CDR1 is SGHTS and CDR2 is YDEGEE. CDR3 in DNA: TGTGCCAGCAGCCAACCTCCGGGACAGGGGGCGCGGGAGCAGTACTTC. This encodes CASSQPPGQGAREQYF.

This clonotype was counted many times. The chain employs TRBV3-1 and TRBJ2-7, with 14 bases aligning to TRBD2. The trim removed 4 bases at V and 7 bases at J, leaving 6 bases unmatched. CDR1 LGHDT and CDR2 YNNKEL come from the germline V gene (reference sequence). The CDR3 extends over 15 amino acids. The CDR3 DNA reads TGTGCCAGCAGCCGACTAGCGGGAGGGCCAATTGAGCAGTACTTC. Its translation: CASSRLAGGPIEQYF.

The chain uses TRBV19 and TRBJ1-5; TRBD1 matches at 8 bases. The trim removed 5 bases at V and 6 bases at J, leaving 9 bases unmatched. Germline V lookup: CDR1 LNHDA, CDR2 SQIVND (reference sequence). The CDR3 contains 15 residues. CDR3 amino acids: CASSPGQGLGQPQHF. CDR3 coding DNA: TGTGCCAGTAGTCCCGGACAGGGATTGGGTCAGCCCCAGCATTTT.

This clonotype was seen a few times. The chain couples TRBV29-1 to TRBJ2-5; TRBD1 aligns across 8 bases. The V gene's germline CDR1 is SQVTM and CDR2 ANQGSEA. The CDR3 covers 15 residues. Trimming removed 0 bases from V and 1 base from J; junction bases left unmatched: 4. CDR3 amino acids: CSVEDRGLSQETQYF. The CDR3 DNA follows: TGCAGCGTTGAAGACAGGGGGCTATCCCAAGAGACCCAGTACTTC.

Only a few counts were recorded for this clonotype. The chain carries TRBV9 and TRBJ1-5; no firm D call. Germline-derived CDR1 and CDR2 are SGDLS and YYNGEE. The germline V and J ends were trimmed by 4 bases and 6 bases, with 14 bases remaining between them. The CDR3 covers 14 residues. CDR3 amino acids: CASSPVTTGQPQHF. CDR3 DNA sequence: TGTGCCAGCAGCCCCGTGACAACGGGTCAGCCCCAGCATTTT. Together with reference TRBV9 and TRBJ1-5, the CDR3 gives the full variable domain: DSGVTQTPKHLITATGQRVTLRCSPRSGDLSVYWYQQSLDQGLQFLIQYYNGEERAKGNILERFSAQQFPDLHSELNLSSLELGDSALYFCASSPVTTGQPQHFGDGTRLSIL.

This clonotype was counted ten times or more. The rearrangement links TRBV24-1 to TRBJ2-1; 12 nucleotides line up with TRBD2. Germline CDR1 and CDR2: KGHDR and SFDVKD. The length of the CDR3 is 16 residues. J gave up 4 bases and V 5 bases, and 5 bases lay outside the gene matches. CDR3 DNA: TGTGCCACCAGTGTGGCTAGCGGGAGGGAATACAATGAGCAGTTCTTC. Its translation: CATSVASGREYNEQFF.

V gene TRBV6-2 or TRBV6-3 combines with J gene TRBJ1-5, with a tentative D call TRBD1 (6 bases). The CDR3 contains 16 residues. Germline V gene data show CDR1 as MNHEY and CDR2 as SVGEGT. V lost 5 bases to trimming and J lost 3 bases, with 17 bases between them. CDR3 sequence (DNA): TGTGCCAGCAGTGGGACACCTAAGCCCTACAATCAGCCCCAGCATTTT. Its protein product is CASSGTPKPYNQPQHF.

The rearrangement uses TRBV7-9 and TRBJ2-5; weak D call: TRBD1 (5 bases). The germline V and J ends were trimmed by 3 bases and 3 bases, with 8 bases remaining between them. CDR3 size: 13 residues. From germline, CDR1 is SEHNR and CDR2 FQNEAQ (reference sequence). Written as DNA, the CDR3 is TGTGCCAGCAGCTTCGGACACAAAGAGACCCAGTACTTC. It codes for CASSFGHKETQYF.

This clonotype was counted at least ten times. The J gene is TRBJ2-4, the V gene TRBV18, with 14 positions matching TRBD2. In germline, CDR1 is KGHSH, CDR2 LQKENI. J lost 14 bases, V lost 6 bases, and 3 bases had no gene match. This CDR3 is built from 12 residues. In DNA, the CDR3 is TGTGCCAGCTCCGGGACTAGCGGGAGAAAGTACTTC. It yields the protein CASSGTSGRKYF.

At least ten counts were recorded for this clonotype. This chain joins TRBV7-2 and TRBJ1-4; 8 nucleotides line up with TRBD1. With V trimmed by 2 bases and J by 13 bases, 3 bases remained unmatched. This CDR3 region has 12 residues. Germline V gives CDR1 SGHTA, CDR2 FQGNSA. CDR3 nucleotide sequence: TGTGCCAGCAGCTTAATGACAGGGGCACTGTTTTTT. It is translated as CASSLMTGALFF.

This clonotype has a count of ten or more. This chain joins TRBV11-3 and TRBJ2-5; a weak D match, TRBD2 (7 bases). Trimming took off 1 base at V and 4 bases at J, with 10 bases between the two ends. Germline loops: CDR1 SGHNT, CDR2 YENEEA. This CDR3 has 14 residues. This chain's CDR3 is CASSLAGGVETQYF. In DNA, the CDR3 is TGTGCCAGCAGCTTAGCGGGGGGCGTAGAGACCCAGTACTTC.

The sample holds many counts of this clonotype. The gene calls are TRBV5-1 and TRBJ2-1; TRBD2 agrees at 7 bases. The CDR3 sequence is 15 residues long. V gave up 4 bases and J gave up 5 bases; unmatched junction bases: 9. CDR1 is SGHRS and CDR2 is YFSETQ in the germline V gene. CDR3: CASSGTGTTNNEQFF. Written as DNA, the CDR3 is TGCGCCAGCAGCGGAACCGGGACTACCAACAATGAGCAGTTCTTC.

The V call is TRBV19, the J call TRBJ1-2; 8 nucleotides match TRBD1. Germline CDR1 and CDR2: LNHDA and SQIVND (reference sequence). After removal of 9 bases from V and 6 bases from J, the junction contained 12 bases not matched to a gene. The CDR3 is 14 amino acids. The CDR3 bases are TGTGCCAGCAGAAACCAGGGGGCCTCGCATGGCTACACCTTC. Translated: CASRNQGASHGYTF.

This clonotype was seen repeatedly, ten times or more. The chain links TRBV12-3 or TRBV12-4 to TRBJ1-2; the D is unclear. The CDR3 length is 13 residues. The V end was cut by 0 bases, the J end by 5 bases, with 7 bases between. DNA for the CDR3: TGTGCCAGCAGTTTAGCGACGGGGTATGGCTACACCTTC. Residues: CASSLATGYGYTF.

This clonotype was counted ten times or more. This chain uses TRBV28 with TRBJ2-3, with 9 bases identical to TRBD1. CDR3 length: 16 amino acids. The V gene's germline CDR1 is MDHEN and CDR2 SYDVKM. V dropped 5 bases and J dropped 0; count of bases not matched to a gene: 6. This chain's CDR3 is CASSRRDRVSTDTQYF. The CDR3 bases are TGTGCCAGCAGTCGACGGGACAGGGTCAGCACAGATACGCAGTATTTT.

The rearrangement links TRBV19 to TRBJ2-7; 9 bases map to TRBD2. The germline gives CDR1 LNHDA, CDR2 SQIVND (reference sequence). This CDR3 is 14 amino acids long. The ends lost 6 bases at V and 7 bases at J; junction bases unmatched: 10. CDR3 nucleotide sequence: TGTGCCAGTAGCCCCGTAAGTAGCGGGAGAGAGCAGTACTTC. This sequence encodes CASSPVSSGREQYF.

This clonotype came up many times. The V gene is TRBV27, the J gene TRBJ1-1, with D unclear. The CDR3 runs to 14 residues. V was pared by 2 bases and J by 1 base, with 8 bases between. Germline CDR1 and CDR2: MNHEY and SMNVEV (reference sequence). In nucleotides, the CDR3 is TGTGCCAGCAGTTTAAAGGCCTCGAACACTGAAGCTTTCTTT. It yields the protein CASSLKASNTEAFF.

This clonotype was seen many times. This chain uses TRBV30 with TRBJ1-5, with a tentative D call TRBD1 (5 bases). CDR1 and CDR2 from the germline V gene are GTSNPN and SVGIG (reference sequence). The CDR3 is made up of 15 amino acids. Trimming shortened V by 3 bases and J by 7 bases, and 19 bases separated the two germline ends. The CDR3 loop reads CAWSQGVGVWQPQHF. CDR3 nucleotides: TGTGCCTGGAGCCAAGGTGTAGGGGTCTGGCAGCCCCAGCATTTT.